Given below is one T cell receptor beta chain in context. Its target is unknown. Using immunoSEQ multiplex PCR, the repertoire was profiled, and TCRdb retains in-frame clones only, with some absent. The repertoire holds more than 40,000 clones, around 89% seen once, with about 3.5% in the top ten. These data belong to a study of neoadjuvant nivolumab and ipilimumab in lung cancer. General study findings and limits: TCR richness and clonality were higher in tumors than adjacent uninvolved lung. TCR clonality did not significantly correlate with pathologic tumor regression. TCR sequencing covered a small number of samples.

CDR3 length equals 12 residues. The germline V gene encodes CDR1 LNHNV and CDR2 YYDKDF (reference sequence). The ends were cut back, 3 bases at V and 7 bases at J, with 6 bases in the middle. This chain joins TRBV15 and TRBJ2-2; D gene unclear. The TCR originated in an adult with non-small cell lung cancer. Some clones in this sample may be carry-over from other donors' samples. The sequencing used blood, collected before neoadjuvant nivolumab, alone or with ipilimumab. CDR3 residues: CATSSYGGELFF. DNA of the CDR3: TGTGCCACCAGCAGTTATGGCGGGGAGCTGTTTTTT.